This T cell receptor (beta chain) appears in the sequencing data of a study of blood T cell repertoires in COVID-19. Study in general: Italy, Spain and the United States were the sources of the convalescent and acute COVID-19 samples. Nucleic acid was either cDNA or gDNA, and it came from T cells, B-cell-depleted T cells, or PBMCs.

The CDR3 length is 15 residues. Trimming took 4 bases from V and 0 from J; bases not matched to a gene: 6. Germline V gene lookup returns CDR1 SGHNT and CDR2 YYREEE (reference sequence). In the original workflow: Nucleated cell number was recorded as an estimate derived from reference gene primer amplification. The assay was immunoSEQ multiplex PCR, and TCRdb's table has in-frame clones only and misses some. Clone size and the V and J calls come from that table; the DNA yielded D and trimming. Here the sample spans 300,000 or so clones, around 87% being singletons. The sample was peripheral blood. The chain combines TRBV5-4 with TRBJ1-1, with 7 bases matching TRBD1. This TCR was sampled from a man between 45 and 60 years old with active or convalescent COVID-19. In DNA, the CDR3 is TGTGCCAGCAGCAAGGTCGGGACAGTGAACACTGAAGCTTTCTTT. It is translated as CASSKVGTVNTEAFF.